The 27 T cell receptor beta chains given below trace back to one sample, sequenced in a study of blood T cell repertoires in COVID-19. The assay was immunoSEQ multiplex PCR, and TCRdb's table has in-frame clones only and misses some. The table lists around 120,000 clones, roughly 72% of them singletons. The sample was peripheral blood. The origin of the receptors is an older man with acute or convalescent COVID-19.

V and J are TRBV27 and TRBJ1-5; no firm D call. Trimming removed 5 bases from V and 8 bases from J, with 16 bases in between. This CDR3 has 14 residues. Germline assignment: CDR1 MNHEY and CDR2 SMNVEV (reference sequence). CDR3 DNA sequence: TGTGCCAGCAGTCAACAGACCGGTAAAGAGCCCCAGCATTTT. Translation gives CASSQQTGKEPQHF.

This clone showed up just once. V gene TRBV10-2 combines with J gene TRBJ1-1; D is uncertain. V lost 11 bases and J lost 3, with 16 bases in between. CDR3 size: 13 residues. CDR1 WSHSY and CDR2 SAAADI come from the germline V gene. CDR3 sequence: CAAAVATYTEAFF. Written as DNA, the CDR3 is TGCGCCGCAGCGGTGGCGACTTACACTGAAGCTTTCTTT.

The V gene is TRBV19, the J gene TRBJ2-5; TRBD2 matches 10 bases. Per germline, CDR1 LNHDA and CDR2 SQIVND (reference sequence). V was pared by 9 bases and J by 2 bases, with 9 bases of the junction left unmatched. The CDR3 spans 15 residues. The CDR3 here is CASRPGTSVQETQYF. The DNA of the CDR3 is TGTGCCAGCCGACCCGGGACTAGCGTACAAGAGACCCAGTACTTC.

This chain connects TRBV27 to TRBJ2-5, with 9 bases aligning to TRBD1. Germline loops: CDR1 MNHEY, CDR2 SMNVEV (reference sequence). The CDR3 is made up of 14 amino acids. The V segment lost 5 bases and the J segment 4 bases; nucleotides outside the gene matches: 5. The CDR3 here is CASSRDRVGETQYF. The CDR3 nucleotides read TGTGCCAGCAGTCGGGACAGGGTCGGAGAGACCCAGTACTTC.

This clone was counted a single time. The chain uses TRBV19 and TRBJ1-1; no clear D. The germline gives CDR1 LNHDA, CDR2 SQIVND (reference sequence). There are 17 residues in the CDR3. V shed 3 bases and J shed 1 base, with 18 bases lying between them. CDR3 protein: CASSMGDGSPKNTEAFF. Written as DNA, the CDR3 is TGTGCCAGTAGTATGGGCGACGGTAGTCCTAAGAACACTGAAGCTTTCTTT.

The chain employs TRBV2 and TRBJ1-1, with D possibly being TRBD1 (5 bases). The CDR3 covers 13 residues. The germline V and J ends were trimmed by 0 bases and 5 bases, with 7 bases remaining between them. Germline V gene sequence: CDR1 SNHLY, CDR2 FYNNEI. Here the CDR3 reads CASSEAPGTEAFF. CDR3 nucleotide sequence: TGTGCCAGCAGTGAAGCCCCAGGGACTGAAGCTTTCTTT.

The chain links TRBV6-5 to TRBJ1-2, with unresolved D. The V gene lost 0 bases and the J gene lost 8 bases, with 10 bases spanning the gap. Germline CDR1 is MNHEY and CDR2 is SVGAGI. The CDR3 is made up of 13 amino acids. The CDR3: CASSYSLALGYTF. The CDR3, as DNA: TGTGCCAGCAGTTACTCACTCGCTCTCGGCTACACCTTC.

The chain combines TRBV11-3 with TRBJ2-7; TRBD2 agrees at 13 bases. V lost 8 bases, J lost 5 bases, and 3 bases stayed unmatched. The CDR3 loop spans 13 amino acids. Germline values: CDR1 SGHNT, CDR2 YENEEA. The CDR3 spells CASGTSGKHEQYF. The CDR3 DNA is TGTGCCAGCGGGACTAGCGGGAAACACGAGCAGTACTTC.

The chain has TRBV12-2 and TRBJ2-5; the DNA was not used to check the table's D call, TRBD1. TRBV12-2 is flagged as a pseudogene. CDR3 length: 17 amino acids. Here the CDR3 reads CASRSPGITGYQETQYF. Written as DNA, the CDR3 is TGTGCAAGTCGCTCACCCGGGATTACAGGGTATCAAGAGACCCAGTACTTC.

V is TRBV5-8 and J is TRBJ1-2; D might be TRBD1 (6 bases). The V gene's germline CDR1 is SGHTS and CDR2 YDEGEE. V lost 0 bases and J 8 bases, leaving 14 bases between the germline ends. There are 14 residues in the CDR3. The CDR3 sequence: CASSLEGGAEGYTF. CDR3 nucleotide sequence: TGTGCCAGCAGCTTGGAAGGGGGGGCCGAAGGCTACACCTTC.

This clone was counted a single time. J is TRBJ2-7 and V is TRBV7-8, with a tentative D call TRBD1 (6 bases). The germline CDR1 and CDR2 sequences are SGHVS and FQNEAQ. V was pared by 7 bases and J by 2 bases, with 12 bases between. The CDR3 is 13 residues long. The CDR3 sequence is CASTRDTTYEQYF. In DNA, the CDR3 is TGTGCCAGCACCCGGGACACGACCTACGAGCAGTACTTC.

The sample holds a few counts of this clone. The chain couples TRBV4-2 to TRBJ2-1; D possibly corresponds to TRBD2 (6 bases). The CDR3 is 14 amino acids. CDR1 is LGHNA, CDR2 YNFKEQ, per germline. V dropped 1 base and J dropped 7 bases, with 11 bases sitting between them. CDR3 DNA: TGTGCCAGCAGCCAAGGGAAAAGCGGGAATGAGCAGTTCTTC. Residues: CASSQGKSGNEQFF.

The sample holds many counts of this clone. The sample holds other DNA sequences that translate to the same CDR3. The V and J genes are TRBV9 and TRBJ1-6; D is unresolved. V lost 4 bases to trimming and J lost 0 bases, with 5 bases between them. Germline CDR1 SGDLS, CDR2 YYNGEE. The CDR3 consists of 14 residues. The CDR3 nucleotides are TGTGCCAGCAGCACGAGCTCCTATAATTCACCCCTCCACTTT. Residues: CASSTSSYNSPLHF.

The chain carries TRBV30 and TRBJ1-2; D uncertain. The CDR3 covers 13 residues. V lost 4 bases and J lost 4, with 13 bases in between. Germline CDR1 reads GTSNPN; CDR2 reads SVGIG (reference sequence). CDR3 loop: CAWNPGAPYGYTF. CDR3 nucleotides: TGTGCCTGGAATCCGGGAGCGCCCTATGGCTACACCTTC.

This rearrangement joins TRBV28 to TRBJ1-1, with D maybe TRBD1 (5 bases). Germline loops: CDR1 MDHEN, CDR2 SYDVKM. With 2 bases removed from V and 11 bases from J, the gap between germline ends came to 15 bases. The CDR3 has 13 amino acids. CDR3 protein: CASSLPPSGRAFF. For the CDR3, the DNA is TGTGCCAGCAGTTTACCGCCCTCAGGGCGGGCTTTCTTT.

The chain carries TRBV28 and TRBJ2-7; TRBD2 aligns across 8 bases. The CDR3 runs 15 residues. Germline V gene sequence: CDR1 MDHEN, CDR2 SYDVKM. With V trimmed by 5 bases and J by 6 bases, 12 bases remained unmatched. The CDR3 DNA is TGTGCCAGCAGTCCTCCCGGGACTAGGAAGCCCGAGCAGTACTTC. As protein: CASSPPGTRKPEQYF.

This rearrangement joins TRBV10-3 to TRBJ1-4; 10 nucleotides match TRBD1. The CDR3 is 15 amino acids. Germline V lookup: CDR1 ENHRY, CDR2 SYGVKD. V shed 5 bases, J shed 6 bases, and the junction held 6 bases outside the gene matches. This CDR3 reads CAISTTGGADEKLFF. CDR3 coding DNA: TGTGCCATCAGTACGACAGGGGGCGCCGATGAAAAACTGTTTTTT.

V is TRBV7-2 and J is TRBJ1-2; no definite D call. Germline CDR1 SGHTA, CDR2 FQGNSA. This CDR3 has 11 amino acids. Trimming took off 8 bases at V and 5 bases at J, with 9 bases between the two ends. CDR3 sequence reads: CASSTLYGYTF. CDR3 bases: TGTGCCAGCTCAACTCTTTATGGCTACACCTTC.

The chain recombines TRBV27 with TRBJ2-5; TRBD1 agrees at 8 bases. J lost 5 bases, V lost 5 bases, and 16 bases had no gene match. The CDR3 is 17 amino acids. Germline V gives CDR1 MNHEY, CDR2 SMNVEV (reference sequence). Written as DNA, the CDR3 is TGTGCCAGCAGTCGACGACGGACAGGGTTGGTGTTGGAGACCCAGTACTTC. Translation gives CASSRRRTGLVLETQYF.

The rearrangement links TRBV11-3 to TRBJ2-3, with 7 bases identical to TRBD1. With V trimmed by 4 bases and J by 3 bases, 7 bases remained unmatched. This CDR3 has 15 amino acids. Germline V gene lookup returns CDR1 SGHNT and CDR2 YENEEA. CDR3 region: CASSYSGTETDTQYF. The CDR3 DNA reads TGTGCCAGCAGCTACTCCGGGACAGAGACAGATACGCAGTATTTT.

This clone came up once. The chain uses TRBV5-4 and TRBJ2-3; 9 nucleotides agree with TRBD2. The CDR3 length is 17 residues. CDR1 and CDR2 (germline): SGHNT, YYREEE (reference sequence). V trimming: 0 bases; J trimming: 4 bases; junction bases outside the gene matches: 9. In DNA, the CDR3 is TGTGCCAGCAGCTTGGATCCAGCGGGAGGAGTGGCAGATACGCAGTATTTT. The encoded protein is CASSLDPAGGVADTQYF. The variable domain in full, with the rest retrieved from reference TRBV5-4 and TRBJ2-3, is ETGVTQSPTHLIKTRGQQVTLRCSSQSGHNTVSWYQQALGQGPQFIFQYYREEENGRGNFPPRFSGLQFPNYSSELNVNALELDDSALYLCASSLDPAGGVADTQYFGPGTRLTVL.

V usage is TRBV4-3 and J usage is TRBJ2-3, with D possibly being TRBD1 (6 bases). The CDR3 is 13 residues long. V gave up 1 base and J gave up 6 bases, with 8 bases separating them. CDR1 and CDR2 (germline): LGHNA, YSLEER. The CDR3 region has the DNA TGCGCCAGCAGCCAAGCAGGGGTGGATACGCAGTATTTT. Amino acid sequence: CASSQAGVDTQYF.

This rearrangement joins TRBV5-6 to TRBJ2-7; D gene ambiguous. Trimming left V 0 bases short and J 0 bases short, with 7 bases between. The CDR3 covers 14 residues. Germline-derived CDR1 and CDR2 are SGHDT and YYEEEE. The CDR3 region has the DNA TGTGCCAGCAGCTTGGGTCCAGGCTCCTACGAGCAGTACTTC. Translation: CASSLGPGSYEQYF.

CDR3 nucleotide sequence: TGCGCCAGCAGTGACCATAGCGGGAGGGCCGCCCATGAGCAGTTCTTC. This gives the protein CASSDHSGRAAHEQFF. The V and J genes are TRBV10-1 and TRBJ2-1; 11 bases map to TRBD2. Unmatched junction bases numbered 9, after V lost 3 bases and J lost 8 bases. Per germline, CDR1 WNHNN and CDR2 SYGVQD (reference sequence). The CDR3 length is 16 residues.

The chain combines TRBV11-1 with TRBJ2-7, with 11 nucleotides matching TRBD1. CDR3 length: 16 amino acids. Germline CDR1 and CDR2: SGHAT and FQDESV (reference sequence). Germline trimming cut 0 bases from V and 0 bases from J; bases unmatched to any gene: 1. CDR3 sequence: CASSLAGTGGSYEQYF. CDR3 coding DNA: TGTGCCAGCAGCTTAGCGGGGACAGGGGGCTCCTACGAGCAGTACTTC.

The rearrangement joins TRBV7-2 to TRBJ1-5; D not certain. With 5 bases removed from V and 6 bases from J, the gap between germline ends came to 17 bases. CDR3 length equals 15 residues. Looked up from germline, CDR1 is SGHTA and CDR2 is FQGNSA. CDR3 loop: CASSIGPQAGQPQHF. The DNA of the CDR3 is TGTGCCAGCAGCATCGGCCCCCAGGCGGGTCAGCCCCAGCATTTT.

The rearrangement links TRBV6-2 or TRBV6-3 to TRBJ1-5; 7 nucleotides match TRBD1. After removal of 1 base from V and 5 bases from J, the junction contained 8 bases not matched to a gene. CDR3 length equals 16 residues. Germline-derived CDR1 and CDR2 are MNHEY and SVGEGT. The CDR3 here is CASSYLADRADQPQHF. CDR3 DNA sequence: TGTGCCAGCAGTTACTTAGCTGACAGGGCGGATCAGCCCCAGCATTTT.